This T cell receptor beta chain was identified in a study of T cell repertoires in cytomegalovirus infection. Study as a whole: TCR beta signatures that were public indicated CMV infection and matching HLA type.

Study conclusions and caveats: Summed frequency of shared TCR beta families picked out CMV carriers who also had the relevant HLA. Within the response measured ex vivo, HLA-C-restricted CMV-specific TCR beta clonotypes were dominant.

MiXCR, applied by TCRdb to the reads, yields one record per CDR3 protein. This table has over 300,000 distinct CDR3 sequences, 8% to 10% appearing once. Ten or more counts support this clonotype. Its cognate antigen is unknown. Sequenced material: PBMCs. This clonotype was sampled from a human donor in good health (CMV status not recorded). Some clones in this sample may be carry-over from other donors' samples.

The DNA for the CDR3 is TGTGCCAGCAGTTTCCTGGCGGGAGGGCCGGATACGCAGTATTTT. Amino acid sequence: CASSFLAGGPDTQYF. The V and J genes are TRBV28 and TRBJ2-3, with TRBD2 matching 9 bases. CDR3 length: 15 residues. Germline trimming cut 3 bases from V and 6 bases from J; bases unmatched to any gene: 7. In germline, CDR1 is MDHEN, CDR2 SYDVKM. The whole variable domain, filled in from reference TRBV28 and TRBJ2-3, reads DVKVTQSSRYLVKRTGEKVFLECVQDMDHENMFWYRQDPGLGLRLIYFSYDVKMKEKGDIPEGYSVSREKKERFSLILESASTNQTSMYLCASSFLAGGPDTQYFGPGTRLTVL.